Described below is a single TCR beta chain sequence and its context. This clonotype appeared many times. Its binding antigen is unknown. One base away there is no much larger clone; base qualities are not given. The data derive from a study of regulatory T cells in long-lasting Graves disease (dated by TCRdb to the early 2020s). Looking at the study overall: Patients with newly diagnosed Graves' disease had been on antithyroid drugs for under 3 months. This study used TCR sequencing and RNA sequencing of peripheral blood to compare persistent Graves' disease patients against newly diagnosed Graves' disease patients. The study took place in China and was registered as a clinical trial. TCR sequencing covered approximately 13 persistent and approximately 20 newly diagnosed Graves' disease patients, around 35 samples in total. Beyond this particular receptor, the publication reports: Compared with newly diagnosed patients, patients with persistent Graves' disease had lower TCR Shannon entropy and fewer highly expanded clones, which suggests clonal expansion. As a limitation, the authors acknowledged that the small sample size may reduce accuracy. Because the primary lesion, thyroid tissue, could not be accessed, the study looked at peripheral blood alone. Only the TCR beta chain was sequenced and analyzed. TRBV28, TRBJ1-2 and TRBJ2-5 were preferentially used in persistent disease, while TRBV20-1 and TRBJ2-1 were favored in newly diagnosed disease. A larger number of public clonotypes was shared among persistent patients (2,741) than among newly diagnosed patients (approximately 1,000).

What this sample's time point label stands for: newly diagnosed GD, antithyroid drugs for less than 3 months. RNA was extracted from PBMCs in TRIzol for both TCR sequencing and RNA sequencing. The diagnosis of Graves' disease was made according to American Thyroid Association guidelines. Patients were recruited from an endocrinology department in Xi'an, China. From each patient, around 9 milliliters of peripheral blood was collected into an EDTA anticoagulant tube. PBMCs were isolated by Ficoll Paque Plus density gradient separation without further T cell sorting. An Agilent 2100 Bioanalyzer and agarose gel were used to check RNA quality, while a NanoDrop 2000 measured RNA concentration. V trim: 4 bases; J trim: 9 bases; unmatched bases: 12. Per the germline V gene, MDHEN is the CDR1 and SYDVKM is the CDR2. Reading from cysteine to phenylalanine, the CDR3 counts 15 amino acids. Here the CDR3 DNA is all that survives: 45 bases in frame from base 1.

Receptor libraries were prepared by multiplex PCR. Sequencing took place on an Illumina HiSeq 4000. TCR beta libraries were built with iRepertoire HTBI primers and Arm-PCR amplification of CDR3 regions. PCR products were gel purified before sequencing. As for the authors' bioinformatics: A total of fewer than 65 TRBV and more than twelve TRBJ segments were identified across samples and were used for gene usage analysis of CDR3 amino acid clonotypes. COPE and FqMerger were used to merge filtered high-quality paired reads into contigs. BLAST was used to align contigs to IMGT TRBV, TRBD and TRBJ reference genes, with CDR3 defined following IMGT. Any clonotype with a frequency above 0.1% was classified as a highly expanded clone. Shannon entropy served as the measure of repertoire diversity, while the Gini coefficient captured V-J evenness. Clonotypes shared by more than one individual were considered public. TCRdb itself trimmed the public reads at Q25 with fastp, ran MiXCR and retained productive beta chains. Every entry covers one CDR3 protein and lists the most common genes and DNA from its rows. The V and J calls follow TCRdb's processing rather than the paper's. Across this sample there are 400,000 to 500,000 distinct CDR3 sequences, with about 14% seen only once. More than 15% of the sample is in the top ten clones.

These records were also assigned to another study, of T cells in Graves' hyperthyroidism and ophthalmopathy. The second study reports: Stable Graves' hyperthyroidism was defined as no progression to ophthalmopathy during 18 months of follow-up. Hyperthyroidism patients were newly diagnosed, with disease duration under 2 months, and aged 18 to 65 years. Any patient with an uncontrolled infection, another autoimmune disease, pregnancy or lactation was excluded. Clinical symptoms, serum thyroxine and TRAb, thyroid ultrasound, and orbital computed tomography formed the basis for the diagnoses. A first-round RT-PCR of the TCR CDR3 used the HTBI primer set with the Qiagen OneStep RT-PCR kit. Most expanded thyroid clonotypes (frequency above 0.001) were also found in blood, which suggests that blood repertoires may mirror thyroid immune responses. In cross-validation, a model built on a 13 V-J signature told ophthalmopathy apart from stable hyperthyroidism with approximately 90% sensitivity and about 81% specificity, and in testing the same model reached 80%/75%. In validation, the model predicted progression to ophthalmopathy with around 71% sensitivity and about 72% specificity, a median of roughly seven months before onset. To identify TCR V-J signatures that set the groups apart, the researchers used a discovery cohort of 90 to 100 patients, made up of fewer than 50 with Graves' ophthalmopathy and 57 with stable Graves' hyperthyroidism. Prospective prediction of ophthalmopathy was tested in an independent validation cohort of 18 hyperthyroidism patients and 15 to 17 patients who later progressed to ophthalmopathy. The roughly 94 discovery patients were randomly divided into training and test sets at a 7:3 ratio. The study also compared thyroid tissue and blood T-cell repertoires from about six Graves' hyperthyroidism patients. Once sampling was done, hyperthyroidism patients were given methimazole at a starting dose of 30 mg daily, whereas ophthalmopathy patients were given high-dose intravenous methylprednisolone. Libraries were constructed in a second round of multiplex PCR, after which size selection and purification were carried out. Paired-end sequencing of the libraries was performed with 100 bp reads on an Illumina HiSeq2000. Raw data were processed with SOAPnuke, discarding reads with adapters, uncalled bases, mean Phred below 15, or no exact constant-primer or identifier match. High-quality paired reads were merged with COPE v1.2.5, and unique nucleotide sequences were defined as clonotypes. Clonotypes were aligned to IMGT TRBV, TRBD and TRBJ reference segments using MiTCR v1.1. The analysis was restricted to V-J combinations with a frequency above 0.0001, which together covered over 99% of the repertoires. The TCS score was defined as the ratio of F50 (clonal expansion) to E x V (chaos), calculated using BLOSUM62-based TCRdist between CDR3 peptides within each V-J. Welch's t-statistics and random forest reduced 450 to 600 V-J features to 13, which were used in a naive Bayes classifier (R e1071). No statistical method was used to fix the sample size in advance, and group allocation was not hidden from the investigators. The paper reports TCR Vbeta CDR3 sequencing of approximately 140 peripheral blood samples: around 45 ophthalmopathy, about 75 hyperthyroidism and 17 progressor patients.

The sequence is built from TRBV28 and TRBJ2-1; 7 middle bases align to TRBD2. This clonotype originated in a woman between 50 and 59 years old with Graves disease. Donor details come from another sample of the same person, matched by shared clones. Sequenced here: peripheral blood mononuclear cells (PBMCs), sampled at new diagnosis, from a patient treated with antithyroid drugs. This receptor carries the CDR3 CASSSPGREQGEQFF. The sequence in DNA is TGTGCCAGCAGTTCCCCAGGGCGGGAGCAAGGTGAGCAGTTCTTC.